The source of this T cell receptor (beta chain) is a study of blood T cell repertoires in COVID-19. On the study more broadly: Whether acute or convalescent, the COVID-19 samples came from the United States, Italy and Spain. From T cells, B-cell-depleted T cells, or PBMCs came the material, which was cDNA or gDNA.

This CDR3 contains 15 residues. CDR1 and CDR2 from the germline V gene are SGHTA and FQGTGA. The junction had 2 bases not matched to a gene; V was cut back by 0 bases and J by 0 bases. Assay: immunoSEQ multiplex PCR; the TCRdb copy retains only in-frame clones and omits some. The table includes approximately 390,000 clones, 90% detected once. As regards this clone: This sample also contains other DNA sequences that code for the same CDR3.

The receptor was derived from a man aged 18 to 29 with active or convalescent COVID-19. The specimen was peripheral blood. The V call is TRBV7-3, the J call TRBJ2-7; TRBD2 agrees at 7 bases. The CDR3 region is CASSLTGGSSYEQYF. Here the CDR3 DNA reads TGTGCCAGCAGCTTAACTGGCGGGAGCTCCTACGAGCAGTACTTC.